The present T cell receptor (beta chain) was sequenced within a study of T cells in Graves' hyperthyroidism and ophthalmopathy. Study-wide context: Prior to any treatment, at the point of initial diagnosis, peripheral blood was collected. General study results and limits: In blood, most of the thyroid clonotypes expanded above 0.001 were also present. Researchers report that a 13 V-J model separated ophthalmopathy from stable hyperthyroidism.

This clonotype was recorded at least ten times. Its antigen remains unidentified. Each diagnosis drew on symptoms, thyroxine, TRAb, thyroid ultrasound and orbital computed tomography findings. There were TCR beta CDR3 regions amplified from RNA transcripts. RT-PCR in the first round (using the HTBI primer set) targeted the TCR CDR3. TCRdb used MiXCR to reprocess the multiplex PCR reads, holding one entry per CDR3 protein. The table lists under 200,000 distinct CDR3 sequences, over 7.5% of them singletons. Input material: blood. The TCR originated in a woman aged 18-29 years with Graves' hyperthyroidism that later progressed to Graves' ophthalmopathy.

CDR3: CSAPPSAEETQYF. CDR3 bases: TGCAGTGCTCCACCTAGCGCCGAAGAGACCCAGTACTTC. The chain employs TRBV20-1 and TRBJ2-5; D is perhaps TRBD2 (6 bases). Germline V gene lookup returns CDR1 DFQATT and CDR2 SNEGSKA (reference sequence). With 5 bases removed from V and 3 bases from J, the gap between germline ends came to 13 bases. The CDR3 is 13 residues long.